Each of the 5 T cell receptor beta chains below was sequenced from the same sample in a study of molecular identifiers for immune sequencing clone quantification. TCRdb re-analysed the PCR reads in MiXCR, keeping a single row per CDR3 protein. Of some 40,000 distinct CDR3 sequences listed, roughly 20% are singletons. Specimen: naive CD8+ T cells from blood, with Jurkat cell RNA spiked in. Sample subset: FACS-sorted CD8+CD4-CCR7+CD45RA+ naive T cells. These receptors came from a human donor in good health. Some libraries in this study had Jurkat cell RNA spiked in.

This clonotype has ten or more counts. J is TRBJ2-2 and V is TRBV6-5, with D uncertain. The V gene lost 10 bases and the J gene lost 6 bases, with 12 bases spanning the gap. The CDR3 extends over 12 amino acids. Per the germline V gene, CDR1 is MNHEY and CDR2 is SVGAGI. CDR3 sequence reads: CAIRVESGELFF. The CDR3 region has the DNA TGTGCCATAAGAGTGGAGTCCGGGGAGCTGTTTTTT.

This clonotype has a count of ten or more. This chain connects TRBV9 to TRBJ2-5, with TRBD1 matching 12 bases. The CDR3 runs to 18 residues. J lost 5 bases, V lost 4 bases, and 15 bases had no gene match. The germline CDR1 and CDR2 sequences are SGDLS and YYNGEE. CDR3: CASSSGGSRDRGRETQYF. In nucleotides, the CDR3 is TGTGCCAGCAGCTCAGGAGGCTCCCGGGACAGGGGGCGGGAGACCCAGTACTTC.

In regard to this clonotype: This may stem from a read error, because a much larger clone lies one nucleotide away. The J gene is TRBJ2-6, the V gene TRBV15, with D maybe TRBD1 (6 bases). The CDR3 has 15 amino acids. CDR1 LNHNV and CDR2 YYDKDF come from the germline V gene (reference sequence). The chain's CDR3 is CTTSRVRGGANVLTF. The CDR3 nucleotides are TGTACCACCAGCAGAGTCAGGGGTGGGGCCAACGTCCTGACTTTC. Supplemented by reference TRBV15 and TRBJ2-6, the full variable domain reads DAMVIQNPRYQVTQFGKPVTLSCSQTLNHNVMYWYQQKSSQAPKLLFHYYDKDFNNEADTPDNFQSRRPNTSFCFLDIRSPGLGDTAMYLCTTSRVRGGANVLTFGAGSRLTVL.

The chain carries TRBV28 and TRBJ2-1; 7 bases map to TRBD1. Germline assignment: CDR1 MDHEN and CDR2 SYDVKM. The CDR3 length is 15 residues. With V trimmed by 7 bases and J by 7 bases, 13 bases remained unmatched. The DNA for the CDR3 is TGTGCCAGCACTCTCTCCGACAGGGTATGGAATGAGCAGTTCTTC. Translation gives CASTLSDRVWNEQFF.

A note on this clonotype: This may stem from a read error, because a much larger clone lies one nucleotide away. Because the CDR3 is missing its conserved closing phenylalanine or tryptophan, this is likely a read error. The rearrangement links TRBV19 to TRBJ1-1; D is uncertain. V shed 5 bases and J shed 1 base, with 8 bases lying between them. The CDR3 loop spans 13 amino acids. The germline CDR1 and CDR2 sequences are LNHDA and SQIVND (reference sequence). DNA for the CDR3: TGTGCCAGTAGTTTTGGCTGGAACACTGAAGCTTTCCTT. Its protein is CASSFGWNTEAFL.